This T cell receptor (beta chain) was documented in a study of blood T cell repertoires in COVID-19. Study-level background: Some COVID-19 samples were acute and others convalescent; all came from the United States, Italy and Spain.

CDR1 is SGHVS, CDR2 FQNEAQ, per germline. V was pared by 4 bases and J by 2 bases, with 5 bases between. CDR3 length equals 12 residues. Only in-frame clones appear in the TCRdb table, and some are missing; sequencing was by immunoSEQ multiplex PCR. Among fewer than 300,000 clones, less than 85% were seen once, and the ten largest hold about 3%. The rearrangement joins TRBV7-8 to TRBJ2-5, with D unresolved. This TCR was recovered from a woman aged 18 to 35 with acute or convalescent COVID-19. Specimen: peripheral blood. CDR3 DNA: TGTGCCAGCAGCTATATACAAGAGACCCAGTACTTC. Translated, it gives CASSYIQETQYF. The full variable domain, with the rest looked up from reference TRBV7-8 and TRBJ2-5, is GAGVSQSPRYKVAKRGQDVALRCDPISGHVSLFWYQQALGQGPEFLTYFQNEAQLDKSGLPSDRFFAERPEGSVSTLKIQRTQQEDSAVYLCASSYIQETQYFGPGTRLLVL.